These 24 T cell receptor beta chains share one sample of origin, sequenced in a study of blood T cell repertoires in COVID-19. The repertoire was sequenced with immunoSEQ multiplex PCR; TCRdb's copy has only in-frame clones and lacks some. Among about 72,000 clones, approximately 87% were seen once, and the ten largest hold 18%. Material for sequencing was peripheral blood. The source of these receptors is a woman aged 80 or older with acute or convalescent COVID-19.

The rearrangement joins TRBV27 to TRBJ2-1; 7 bases are shared with TRBD1. V shed 5 bases and J 7 bases; nucleotides not matched to a gene: 14. This CDR3 has 16 residues. Per the germline V gene, CDR1 is MNHEY and CDR2 is SMNVEV (reference sequence). The CDR3 reads CASSPADPGQKNEQFF. The CDR3 coding sequence is TGTGCCAGCAGTCCCGCAGACCCGGGACAGAAGAATGAGCAGTTCTTC.

This chain connects TRBV6-5 to TRBJ1-4, with 10 nucleotides matching TRBD1. V lost 6 bases, J lost 6 bases, and 4 bases stayed unmatched. Germline V gene data show CDR1 as MNHEY and CDR2 as SVGAGI. This CDR3 is 14 amino acids long. The CDR3 DNA is TGTGCCAGCAGCGACAGGGGGCGAGATGAAAAACTGTTTTTT. It specifies CASSDRGRDEKLFF.

The rearrangement joins TRBV5-4 to TRBJ1-3; no clear D gene. The CDR3 is 16 amino acids. Germline CDR1 is SGHNT and CDR2 is YYREEE (reference sequence). V gave up 0 bases and J gave up 5 bases, with 15 bases separating them. The CDR3 sequence: CASSLGQDLRRNTIYF. The CDR3 DNA reads as TGTGCCAGCAGCTTGGGGCAGGATCTACGGAGAAACACCATATATTTT.

The genes are TRBV29-1 and TRBJ1-1, with 8 nucleotides matching TRBD1. This CDR3 has 17 residues. CDR1 is SQVTM, CDR2 ANQGSEA, per germline. V shed 2 bases, J shed 5 bases, and the junction held 16 bases outside the gene matches. CDR3 in amino acids: CSVELPGHGQGKTEAFF. In DNA form, the CDR3 reads TGCAGCGTTGAACTACCGGGCCACGGACAGGGTAAAACTGAAGCTTTCTTT.

In its sample, this clone was seen once. This chain links TRBV7-9 with TRBJ1-1; 8 bases match TRBD1. This CDR3 has 16 amino acids. Germline loops: CDR1 SEHNR, CDR2 FQNEAQ (reference sequence). Germline trimming cut 5 bases from V and 3 bases from J; bases unmatched to any gene: 11. This CDR3 reads CASSPSHRGSDTEAFF. CDR3 bases: TGTGCCAGCAGCCCTTCCCACAGGGGGTCGGACACTGAAGCTTTCTTT.

The rearrangement uses TRBV18 and TRBJ2-7; TRBD2 agrees at 8 bases. In germline, CDR1 is KGHSH, CDR2 LQKENI. There are 16 residues in the CDR3. Unmatched junction bases numbered 8, after V lost 4 bases and J lost 0 bases. CDR3 region: CASSRNSGATSYEQYF. The CDR3 DNA follows: TGTGCCAGCTCACGGAATAGCGGGGCAACCTCCTACGAGCAGTACTTC.

The chain uses TRBV28 and TRBJ1-4, with 7 nucleotides matching TRBD1. CDR3 length equals 15 residues. The germline V gene has CDR1 MDHEN and CDR2 SYDVKM. V gave up 2 bases and J gave up 8 bases; unmatched junction bases: 8. The CDR3 nucleotides read TGTGCCAGCAGTTTACCGAGGACAGGAGGGGAAAAACTGTTTTTT. It codes for CASSLPRTGGEKLFF.

This chain joins TRBV6-5 and TRBJ1-2, with 9 nucleotides matching TRBD1. V trimming: 6 bases; J trimming: 6 bases; junction bases outside the gene matches: 8. This CDR3 has 14 residues. Germline values: CDR1 MNHEY, CDR2 SVGAGI. The CDR3 region is CASRFGQGQDGYTF. CDR3 DNA: TGTGCCAGCAGGTTTGGACAGGGGCAGGATGGCTACACCTTC.

This chain connects TRBV4-2 to TRBJ2-7, with D maybe TRBD2 (5 bases). Trimming removed 0 bases at V and 1 base at J, with 16 bases between. Germline loops: CDR1 LGHNA, CDR2 YNFKEQ. The CDR3 spans 17 residues. CDR3 in amino acids: CASSQERAPGISYEQYF. CDR3 bases: TGTGCCAGCAGCCAAGAAAGGGCCCCGGGAATATCCTACGAGCAGTACTTC.

The chain recombines TRBV7-3 with TRBJ2-1; D not certain. In germline, CDR1 is SGHTA, CDR2 FQGTGA. This CDR3 contains 13 residues. Trimming stripped 5 bases from V and 0 bases from J, with 5 bases between. The CDR3 sequence: CASSPGSYNEQFF. CDR3 nucleotide sequence: TGTGCCAGCAGCCCCGGCTCCTACAATGAGCAGTTCTTC.

The chain carries TRBV5-1 and TRBJ2-5; TRBD2 agrees at 10 bases. Losses at the gene ends were 4 bases for V and 2 bases for J; bases not matched to a gene: 5. In germline, CDR1 is SGHRS, CDR2 YFSETQ. The CDR3 runs to 15 residues. CDR3 DNA sequence: TGCGCCAGCAGCCCTGGACTAGCGGCTCAAGAGACCCAGTACTTC. Protein product: CASSPGLAAQETQYF.

This clone has a handful of counts. The chain links TRBV27 to TRBJ2-3; TRBD2 is a possible D gene (5 bases). Between the trimmed V and J ends, which lost 6 bases and 5 bases, there was a span of 12 bases. The CDR3 extends over 13 amino acids. Germline CDR1 reads MNHEY; CDR2 reads SMNVEV (reference sequence). In nucleotides, the CDR3 is TGTGCCAGCAGCTTCCTCGGGGAAGATACGCAGTATTTT. As protein: CASSFLGEDTQYF.

The chain joins TRBV6-4 to TRBJ1-5; TRBD1 matches 12 bases. Germline loops: CDR1 MRHNA, CDR2 SNTAGT. Trimming cost V 4 bases and J 8 bases; bases outside gene matches: 6. The CDR3 runs to 15 residues. CDR3 nucleotide sequence: TGTGCCAGCAGTGCCGGGGACAGGGGGCCTGAGCCCCAGCATTTT. It yields the protein CASSAGDRGPEPQHF.

The J gene is TRBJ2-1, the V gene TRBV15; D possibly corresponds to TRBD2 (6 bases). This CDR3 comprises 16 residues. V was shortened by 1 base and J by 0 bases, with 10 bases between the two germline ends. Germline V gives CDR1 LNHNV, CDR2 YYDKDF (reference sequence). The DNA for the CDR3 is TGTGCCACCAGCAGAGTAAGACTAGGCTCCTACAATGAGCAGTTCTTC. It translates to CATSRVRLGSYNEQFF.

This chain connects TRBV19 to TRBJ2-7; 7 nucleotides agree with TRBD2. Per germline, CDR1 LNHDA and CDR2 SQIVND (reference sequence). The CDR3 is 15 amino acids. J was trimmed by 1 base and V by 1 base; bases with no gene match: 4. The chain's CDR3 is CASSIAAGESYEQYF. CDR3 sequence (DNA): TGTGCCAGTAGTATAGCTGCGGGGGAGTCCTACGAGCAGTACTTC.

The chain has TRBV5-8 and TRBJ2-1, with D unclear. The CDR3 covers 13 residues. The germline V gene has CDR1 SGHTS and CDR2 YDEGEE. V lost 0 bases to trimming and J lost 15 bases, with 16 bases between them. The CDR3 nucleotides are TGTGCCAGCAGCTTGGAGCCAGCGCCTGCGACGTTCTTC. It encodes CASSLEPAPATFF.

In its sample, this clone was seen once. The chain recombines TRBV6-1 with TRBJ2-7; 7 bases align to TRBD2. V dropped 2 bases and J dropped 5; count of bases not matched to a gene: 9. In germline, CDR1 is MNHNS, CDR2 SASEGT. This CDR3 is built from 15 residues. In nucleotides, the CDR3 is TGTGCCAGCAGTGAAAGGGGAGGGTCGGTCGACGAGCAGTACTTC. Amino acid sequence: CASSERGGSVDEQYF.

This clone was seen only once. The chain uses TRBV2 and TRBJ1-6, with 8 bases identical to TRBD1. With 7 bases clipped from V and 10 bases from J, the junction kept 12 bases outside the gene matches. CDR3 size: 15 residues. The germline V gene has CDR1 SNHLY and CDR2 FYNNEI. For the CDR3, the DNA is TGTGCCAGCATCGTGGTAGGACAGGGCGCCTCACCCCTCCACTTT. Protein sequence: CASIVVGQGASPLHF.

This chain uses TRBV5-1 with TRBJ2-7; D possibly corresponds to TRBD1 (5 bases). The CDR3 has 13 residues. V was clipped by 7 bases and J by 3 bases, with 14 bases between them. Germline V gives CDR1 SGHRS, CDR2 YFSETQ. The CDR3 DNA reads TGCGCCAGCGGCATTGACAGCCGCTACGAGCAGTACTTC. As protein: CASGIDSRYEQYF. Variable domain in full (rest from reference TRBV5-1 and TRBJ2-7): KAGVTQTPRYLIKTRGQQVTLSCSPISGHRSVSWYQQTPGQGLQFLFEYFSETQRNKGNFPGRFSGRQFSNSRSEMNVSTLELGDSALYLCASGIDSRYEQYFGPGTRLTVT.

The chain links TRBV28 to TRBJ1-5, with 8 bases matching TRBD1. V lost 6 bases to trimming and J lost 7 bases; unmatched junction nucleotides: 8. Germline V gene sequence: CDR1 MDHEN, CDR2 SYDVKM. The CDR3 sequence is 14 residues long. Here the CDR3 reads CASSLDRGQQPQHF. The DNA of the CDR3 is TGTGCCAGCAGCCTCGACAGGGGTCAACAGCCCCAGCATTTT. Drawing the rest from reference TRBV28 and TRBJ1-5, the complete variable domain is DVKVTQSSRYLVKRTGEKVFLECVQDMDHENMFWYRQDPGLGLRLIYFSYDVKMKEKGDIPEGYSVSREKKERFSLILESASTNQTSMYLCASSLDRGQQPQHFGDGTRLSIL.

The V call is TRBV7-2, the J call TRBJ2-1; TRBD1 matches at 9 bases. The length of the CDR3 is 16 residues. Germline lookup yields CDR1 SGHTA and CDR2 FQGNSA. The ends lost 2 bases at V and 7 bases at J; junction bases unmatched: 9. The CDR3 loop is CASSLTGGGIRNEQFF. CDR3 in DNA: TGTGCCAGCAGCTTAACAGGGGGCGGTATAAGGAATGAGCAGTTCTTC. The entire variable domain, with the rest obtained from reference TRBV7-2 and TRBJ2-1, is as follows: GAGVSQSPSNKVTEKGKDVELRCDPISGHTALYWYRQSLGQGLEFLIYFQGNSAPDKSGLPSDRFSAERTGGSVSTLTIQRTQQEDSAVYLCASSLTGGGIRNEQFFGPGTRLTVL.

This clone has just a few counts. This chain uses TRBV19 with TRBJ1-4, with a weak D call TRBD1 (6 bases). This CDR3 is built from 13 residues. CDR1 is LNHDA, CDR2 SQIVND, per germline (reference sequence). The V and J ends lost 5 bases and 7 bases respectively, with 11 bases between them. Here the CDR3 reads CASSRGAGEKLFF. The CDR3 coding sequence is TGTGCCAGTAGTCGGGGGGCCGGTGAAAAACTGTTTTTT.

V gene TRBV2 combines with J gene TRBJ1-4; 7 bases fit TRBD1. Germline V CDR1 and CDR2: SNHLY, FYNNEI. Trimming removed 6 bases from V and 4 bases from J; junction bases left unmatched: 8. The CDR3 runs 15 residues. The CDR3 loop reads CASRDSGGNNEKLFF. CDR3 bases: TGTGCCAGCAGGGACTCAGGGGGGAATAATGAAAAACTGTTTTTT.

The chain combines TRBV7-2 with TRBJ1-1; no definite D call. CDR1 is SGHTA, CDR2 FQGNSA, per germline. The CDR3 totals 14 residues. V dropped 5 bases and J dropped 1 base, with 11 bases sitting between them. This CDR3 is CASSPREPNTEAFF. DNA for the CDR3: TGTGCCAGCAGCCCGCGGGAGCCGAACACTGAAGCTTTCTTT.